The 6 T cell receptor beta chains below all came from one sample that was sequenced in a study of beta chain features in type 1 diabetes. The study's findings and limits: There was a moderate but significant shortening of TCRB CDR3s in all four CD4+ subsets of Type 1 diabetes patients.

Their antigens are not known. All of the isolated RNA was reverse transcribed, so expressed TCRB transcripts were sequenced. This table comes from immunoSEQ multiplex PCR, and its TCRdb copy is limited to in-frame clones, with some not included. The sample yields about 650,000 clones, 9.5% to 15% seen once. Material: naive CD4+ T cells from blood. All receptors come from a young man with type 1 diabetes.

Only a few counts were recorded for this clone. V gene TRBV19 combines with J gene TRBJ2-6; D is undetermined. The V gene lost 3 bases and the J gene lost 2 bases, with 11 bases spanning the gap. Germline V lookup: CDR1 LNHDA, CDR2 SQIVND (reference sequence). This CDR3 contains 16 residues. CDR3 nucleotide sequence: TGTGCCAGTAGTATGACTCTCAGCCCTGGGGCCAACGTCCTGACTTTC. Encoded protein: CASSMTLSPGANVLTF.

This clone was picked up a small number of times. V gene TRBV7-2 combines with J gene TRBJ2-7; possibly TRBD1 for D (6 bases). The CDR3 spans 15 residues. The germline V gene encodes CDR1 SGHTA and CDR2 FQGNSA. The V end was cut by 5 bases, the J end by 0 bases, with 14 bases between. CDR3 sequence: CASSLTGTISYEQYF. In nucleotides, the CDR3 is TGTGCCAGCAGCCTTACCGGGACAATCTCCTACGAGCAGTACTTC. Based on the CDR3 plus reference TRBV7-2 and TRBJ2-7, the full variable domain is GAGVSQSPSNKVTEKGKDVELRCDPISGHTALYWYRQSLGQGLEFLIYFQGNSAPDKSGLPSDRFSAERTGGSVSTLTIQRTQQEDSAVYLCASSLTGTISYEQYFGPGTRLTVT.

This clone was picked up a small number of times. This chain uses TRBV5-6 with TRBJ2-1, with D maybe TRBD1 (6 bases). The germline CDR1 and CDR2 sequences are SGHDT and YYEEEE. This CDR3 contains 15 residues. The V end lost 4 bases, the J end lost 7 bases, and 18 bases lay between the germline ends. The CDR3 DNA is TGTGCCAGCAGCCCTTTGACGATGGACAGTAATGAGCAGTTCTTC. It encodes CASSPLTMDSNEQFF.

This clone appeared a few times. This chain connects TRBV20-1 to TRBJ2-4; unclear D gene. The CDR3 consists of 11 residues. From germline, CDR1 is DFQATT and CDR2 SNEGSKA (reference sequence). The V and J ends lost 5 bases and 4 bases respectively, with 6 bases between them. As DNA, the CDR3 is TGCAGTGCTGACACAAAAAACATTCAGTACTTC. Its protein is CSADTKNIQYF.

This clone was seen a handful of times. This chain connects TRBV7-2 to TRBJ1-6; tentative D call: TRBD1 (5 bases). V lost 6 bases, J lost 4 bases, and 10 bases lay in between. The germline CDR1 and CDR2 sequences are SGHTA and FQGNSA. This CDR3 has 14 residues. DNA for the CDR3: TGTGCCAGCAGGGCGGAGGGGTATAATTCACCCCTCCACTTT. This sequence encodes CASRAEGYNSPLHF.

V gene TRBV15 combines with J gene TRBJ1-1; TRBD1 matches at 8 bases. CDR3 length: 16 residues. Germline V gives CDR1 LNHNV, CDR2 YYDKDF (reference sequence). After removal of 3 bases from V and 4 bases from J, the junction contained 10 bases not matched to a gene. The CDR3 nucleotides read TGTGCCACCAGCAGGGGCGGACAGGGAGGGGTCACTGAAGCTTTCTTT. Translating it yields CATSRGGQGGVTEAFF.